The rows below give T cell receptor beta chains drawn from one sample of a study of regulatory dendritic cells for organ transplantation. TCRdb keeps only in-frame clones here, not all; method: immunoSEQ multiplex PCR. The sample lists about 38,000 clones, around 90% occurring once. The sample was naive CD8+ T cells from blood. These receptors were taken from a human donor in good health. Both conserved end residues are part of each CDR3. The D gene is left open where the match is weak. Size tells how often a clone was seen (once, few, many) or the class of an expanded clone, and some rows leave it out.

D	J	V	size	CDR3	DNA
.	TRBJ1-2	TRBV2	few	CASFSGFYTF	TGTGCCAGCTTCAGCGGTTTCTACACCTTC
.	TRBJ1-1	TRBV7-9	few	CASSLAGHTEAFF	TGTGCCAGCAGCTTAGCGGGTCACACTGAAGCTTTCTTT
.	TRBJ1-5	TRBV28	.	CASSLWGAGNQPQHF	TGTGCCAGCAGTTTGTGGGGCGCCGGCAATCAGCCCCAGCATTTT
.	TRBJ2-5	TRBV12-2	.	CASRSCSEVRYQETQYF	TGTGCAAGTCGCTCATGCTCGGAAGTAAGGTACCAAGAGACCCAGTACTTC
TRBD1	TRBJ1-2	TRBV4-3	.	CASSQGQGALYGYTF	TGCGCCAGCAGCCAAGGACAGGGGGCCTTGTATGGCTACACCTTC
TRBD2	TRBJ2-1	TRBV27	.	CASSIRTSGRDIPYNEQFF	TGTGCCAGCAGTATCAGGACTAGCGGGAGGGATATCCCCTACAATGAGCAGTTCTTC
TRBD2	TRBJ2-1	TRBV9	.	CASGPSGAYNEQFF	TGTGCCAGCGGACCTAGCGGGGCCTACAATGAGCAGTTCTTC
.	TRBJ2-3	TRBV7-3	once	CASSPRRGDTQYF	TGTGCCAGCAGCCCACGACGGGGAGATACGCAGTATTTT
TRBD2	TRBJ2-2	TRBV9	.	CASSVFTSGNPGTGELFF	TGTGCCAGCAGCGTATTTACTAGCGGGAACCCTGGAACCGGGGAGCTGTTTTTT
TRBD2	TRBJ2-5	TRBV27	.	CASSLRLAGQETQYF	TGTGCCAGCAGTTTAAGGCTAGCGGGTCAAGAGACCCAGTACTTC
.	TRBJ2-7	TRBV27	once	CASSLSLSYEQYF	TGTGCCAGCAGTTTGAGCCTCTCCTACGAGCAGTACTTC
.	TRBJ1-1	TRBV9	few	CASSLLNGAAFF	TGTGCCAGCAGCCTTTTGAACGGGGCGGCTTTCTTT
TRBD1	TRBJ1-4	TRBV5-8	once	CASSGTVLEKLFF	TGTGCCAGCAGCGGGACAGTTTTGGAAAAACTGTTTTTT
.	TRBJ1-5	TRBV4-2	few	CASSAQGRFDQPQHF	TGTGCCAGCAGCGCACAGGGAAGGTTCGATCAGCCCCAGCATTTT
.	TRBJ1-2	TRBV5-6	.	CASSLSGADRGYTF	TGTGCCAGCAGCTTGTCGGGGGCGGATAGGGGCTACACCTTC
TRBD1	TRBJ2-7	TRBV4-3	.	CASSPRTGGYEQYF	TGCGCCAGCAGCCCTCGGACAGGGGGCTACGAGCAGTACTTC
.	TRBJ2-7	TRBV7-9	.	CASSFWFGQTYEQYF	TGTGCCAGCAGCTTCTGGTTTGGGCAGACCTACGAGCAGTACTTC
TRBD2	TRBJ2-7	TRBV9	.	CASGGSGSKGEQYF	TGTGCCAGCGGTGGTAGCGGGAGTAAGGGCGAGCAGTACTTC
.	TRBJ2-3	TRBV5-8	.	CASSLAWFVRGVTDTQYF	TGTGCCAGCAGCTTGGCCTGGTTCGTCCGCGGGGTCACAGATACGCAGTATTTT
.	TRBJ2-5	TRBV5-8	.	CASSSPGPGGETQYF	TGTGCCAGCAGCTCCCCGGGACCGGGTGGGGAGACCCAGTACTTC
.	TRBJ1-3	TRBV6-7	.	CASILEEGRFLSPIYF	.
.	TRBJ1-1	TRBV27	.	CASSLGGKTEAFF	TGTGCCAGCAGTTTAGGGGGGAAGACTGAAGCTTTCTTT
.	TRBJ2-5	TRBV28	.	CASSPTGQETQYF	TGTGCCAGCAGCCCGACAGGTCAAGAGACCCAGTACTTC
.	TRBJ2-1	TRBV27	.	CASSSFGRKQFF	TGTGCCAGCAGTTCCTTTGGGCGAAAGCAGTTCTTC
.	TRBJ2-3	TRBV6-6	.	CASIRGREQGTDTQYF	TGTGCCAGCATCCGGGGGCGGGAGCAAGGCACAGATACGCAGTATTTT
.	TRBJ1-2	TRBV4-2	few	CASSPWRLYGYTF	TGTGCCAGCAGCCCGTGGAGGCTATATGGCTACACCTTC
.	TRBJ2-3	TRBV27	.	CASSDTDTQYF	TGTGCCAGCAGTGACACAGATACGCAGTATTTT
.	TRBJ2-5	TRBV4-1	.	CASSQWDDQETQYF	TGCGCCAGCAGCCAATGGGACGACCAAGAGACCCAGTACTTC
TRBD1	TRBJ2-1	TRBV28	.	CASSRQGGDNEQFF	TGTGCCAGCAGTAGACAGGGGGGTGATAATGAGCAGTTCTTC
.	TRBJ1-3	TRBV29-1	.	CSVTGTGNTIYF	TGCAGCGTAACAGGGACTGGAAACACCATATATTTT
.	TRBJ1-1	TRBV27	few	CASSFQGVNTEAFF	TGTGCCAGCAGTTTTCAGGGTGTGAACACTGAAGCTTTCTTT
TRBD1	TRBJ1-2	TRBV2	.	CASMGQGPIF	TGTGCCAGCATGGGACAGGGGCCGATCTTC
.	TRBJ2-7	TRBV4-1	.	CASSQVTQGTYEQYF	TGCGCCAGCAGCCAAGTGACTCAGGGCACCTACGAGCAGTACTTC
.	TRBJ2-1	TRBV7-9	.	CASSHPLGPNNEQFF	TGTGCCAGCAGCCACCCTCTCGGGCCTAACAATGAGCAGTTCTTC
.	TRBJ2-7	TRBV7-2	.	CASSFYDSSYEQYF	TGTGCCAGCAGCTTCTACGACAGCTCCTACGAGCAGTACTTC
.	TRBJ2-7	TRBV7-2	.	CASSLREGHYEQYF	TGTGCCAGCAGCTTACGTGAAGGCCACTACGAGCAGTACTTC
.	TRBJ2-7	TRBV4-3	.	CASSQDAGLSYEQYF	TGCGCCAGCAGCCAAGACGCCGGGCTATCCTACGAGCAGTACTTC
.	TRBJ1-2	TRBV6-5	.	CASSLGPGRVSGYTF	TGTGCCAGCAGTTTAGGGCCGGGCCGGGTCTCGGGCTACACCTTC
.	TRBJ2-1	TRBV7-9	.	CASSLFGEQFF	TGTGCCAGCAGCTTATTTGGTGAGCAGTTCTTC
TRBD2	TRBJ2-1	TRBV19	.	CASSISPFYSGRVGGNEQFF	TGTGCCAGTAGTATATCCCCCTTTTATAGCGGGAGGGTTGGCGGCAATGAGCAGTTCTTC
.	TRBJ2-3	TRBV4-3	.	CASSQGGSQSTDTQYF	TGCGCCAGCAGCCAAGGAGGTAGCCAGTCCACAGATACGCAGTATTTT
.	TRBJ2-7	TRBV27	.	CASSLSPSTEQYF	TGTGCCAGCAGTTTATCCCCGAGTACCGAGCAGTACTTC
.	TRBJ1-1	TRBV7-8	.	CASSPDLMGREAFF	TGTGCCAGCAGCCCAGACCTGATGGGTCGAGAAGCTTTCTTT
.	TRBJ2-5	TRBV6-5	once	CASSYSAGLETQYF	TGTGCCAGCAGTTACTCGGCGGGATTAGAGACCCAGTACTTC
TRBD2	TRBJ2-1	TRBV9	.	CASSVKVAGAAYEQFF	TGTGCCAGCAGCGTAAAAGTCGCGGGAGCGGCTTATGAGCAGTTCTTC
.	TRBJ1-5	TRBV28	.	CASSLLVRDSNQPQHF	TGTGCCAGCAGTTTATTGGTCAGGGATAGCAATCAGCCCCAGCATTTT
.	TRBJ2-7	TRBV7-2	.	CASSLFFGGQTYYEQYF	TGTGCCAGCAGCTTATTTTTCGGGGGACAGACCTACTACGAGCAGTACTTC
.	TRBJ2-6	TRBV28	.	CASSLSGPTAISGANVLTF	TGTGCCAGCAGTTTATCGGGCCCAACGGCAATCTCTGGGGCCAACGTCCTGACTTTC
.	TRBJ2-7	TRBV4-3	.	CASSQDFRRRGRVTYEQYF	TGCGCCAGCAGCCAAGATTTCCGCAGGCGGGGACGAGTGACCTACGAGCAGTACTTC
.	TRBJ2-3	TRBV29-1	.	CSVYTDTQYF	TGCAGCGTTTACACAGATACGCAGTATTTT
TRBD2	TRBJ2-2	TRBV7-8	.	CASRIRTSGGTNTGELFF	TGTGCCAGCAGGATCCGGACTAGCGGGGGGACCAACACCGGGGAGCTGTTTTTT
.	TRBJ2-5	TRBV27	.	CASSSAELETQYF	TGTGCCAGCAGTTCGGCGGAACTAGAGACCCAGTACTTC
.	TRBJ2-7	TRBV28	.	CASGRSYEQYF	TGTGCCAGCGGGCGATCCTACGAGCAGTACTTC
TRBD1	TRBJ1-3	TRBV5-3	.	CARSWEPGQSSGNTIYF	TGTGCCAGAAGCTGGGAACCGGGACAGAGCTCTGGAAACACCATATATTTT
.	TRBJ1-5	TRBV6-1	.	CASSLPGNQPQHF	TGTGCCAGCAGCCTACCGGGCAATCAGCCCCAGCACTTT
.	TRBJ1-2	TRBV19	few	CARFVVGYGYTF	TGTGCCAGGTTTGTAGTGGGGTATGGCTACACCTTC
.	TRBJ1-2	TRBV30	.	CAWKQALRYNYGYTF	TGTGCCTGGAAGCAGGCCCTACGCTATAACTATGGCTACACCTTC
.	TRBJ1-4	TRBV4-3	.	CASSQNGGEKLFF	TGCGCCAGCAGCCAAAACGGCGGTGAAAAACTGTTTTTT
.	TRBJ2-1	TRBV28	.	CASTPGQSWEQFF	TGTGCCAGCACCCCGGGACAATCCTGGGAGCAGTTCTTC
.	TRBJ2-1	TRBV10-1	.	CASSRDGNEQFF	TGCGCCAGCAGCCGGGACGGGAATGAGCAGTTCTTC